These T cell receptor beta chains were read from a single sample in a study of identical twins. TCRdb used MiXCR to reprocess the 5' RACE reads, holding one entry per CDR3 protein. This sample yields some 1,700,000 distinct CDR3 sequences, of which less than 35% are seen a single time; over 0.25% belongs to the top ten. Sequencing input: cord blood. The receptors here all came from a newborn girl in good health. Each CDR3 is given with its conserved first and last residue. D genes are given only for firm matches. Only part of the rows carry a size: once, few, many, or a class if the clone is expanded.

clone size	V gene	D gene	J gene	CDR3 protein	CDR3 DNA
-	TRBV20-1	-	TRBJ1-6	CSARDSGNSPLHF	TGCAGTGCTAGAGATTCAGGGAATTCACCCCTCCACTTT
-	TRBV6-1	-	TRBJ2-7	CASSEGWTNSYEQYF	TGTGCCAGCAGTGAAGGCTGGACAAACTCCTACGAGCAGTACTTC
few	TRBV10-3	-	TRBJ2-1	CAISESWGSEQFF	TGTGCCATCAGTGAGTCTTGGGGGAGTGAGCAGTTCTTC
-	TRBV7-2	-	TRBJ1-1	CASSLLSGTEAFF	TGTGCCAGCAGCTTGCTGAGTGGCACTGAAGCTTTCTTT
-	TRBV12-3/TRBV12-4	-	TRBJ2-5	CASSLIVNEQYF	TGTGCCAGCAGTTTAATCGTCAATGAGCAGTACTTC
-	TRBV12-3/TRBV12-4	-	TRBJ2-5	CASSSARAQETQYF	TGTGCCAGCAGTTCGGCTAGGGCGCAAGAGACCCAGTACTTC
few	TRBV20-1	TRBD2	TRBJ2-1	CSARGWTSAYNEQFF	TGCAGTGCTAGAGGATGGACTAGCGCCTACAATGAGCAGTTCTTC
few	TRBV5-1	-	TRBJ1-1	CASSLELGHRNTEAFF	TGCGCCAGCAGCTTGGAACTCGGACACAGGAACACTGAAGCTTTCTTT
-	TRBV11-2	TRBD2	TRBJ2-4	CASSSGTSRKKNIQYF	TGTGCCAGCAGCTCAGGGACTAGCCGGAAAAAAAACATTCAGTACTTC
few	TRBV5-1	-	TRBJ2-1	CASSSNPEVNEQFF	TGCGCCAGCAGCTCCAACCCGGAGGTGAATGAGCAGTTCTTC
-	TRBV5-1	-	TRBJ2-7	CASSLLGLASLSYEQYF	TGCGCCAGCAGCCTATTGGGTTTAGCGAGCCTCTCCTACGAGCAGTACTTC
-	TRBV2	-	TRBJ2-1	CASSASGNVNKHFF	TGTGCCAGCAGTGCCTCCGGGAATGTCAATAAGCACTTCTTC
many	TRBV12-3/TRBV12-4	TRBD2	TRBJ2-7	CASSLPSGSGNEQYF	TGTGCCAGCAGTTTGCCGAGCGGGAGCGGGAACGAGCAGTACTTC
-	TRBV20-1	-	TRBJ1-4	CSASSGDSEKLFF	TGCAGTGCTAGTTCGGGGGATAGTGAAAAACTGTTTTTT
few	TRBV9	TRBD1	TRBJ2-5	CASSVAPNRGETQYF	TGTGCCAGCAGCGTAGCTCCGAACAGGGGTGAGACCCAGTACTTC
-	TRBV6-1	-	TRBJ2-3	CASQETDYTDTQYF	TGTGCCAGCCAAGAGACGGATTACACAGATACGCAGTATTTT
-	TRBV3-1	TRBD2	TRBJ2-3	CASNQQGLAGADTQYF	TGTGCCAGCAACCAACAGGGACTAGCGGGGGCAGATACGCAGTATTTT
few	TRBV20-1	-	TRBJ1-2	CSARDRRKGSNYGYTF	TGCAGTGCTAGAGATCGGCGGAAGGGTTCTAACTATGGCTACACCTTC
-	TRBV12-3/TRBV12-4	TRBD1	TRBJ1-6	CASSSGTENSPLHF	TGTGCCAGCAGCTCCGGGACAGAGAATTCACCCCTCCACTTT
-	TRBV27	-	TRBJ1-3	CASSSVGSGSTIYF	TGTGCCAGCAGTTCCGTAGGTAGTGGAAGCACCATATATTTT
-	TRBV7-9	-	TRBJ1-1	CASVPSTEAFF	TGTGCCAGCGTCCCTTCCACTGAAGCTTTCTTT
-	TRBV7-9	-	TRBJ1-3	CASSAHQTGNTIYF	TGTGCCAGCAGCGCCCATCAGACTGGAAACACCATATATTTT
few	TRBV2	-	TRBJ2-7	CASSEENSSYEQYF	TGTGCCAGCAGTGAGGAGAACAGTTCCTACGAGCAGTACTTC
few	TRBV9	TRBD2	TRBJ2-3	CASSVGLAIRLDTQYF	TGTGCCAGCAGCGTAGGACTAGCAATTCGTCTAGATACGCAGTATTTT
few	TRBV20-1	-	TRBJ2-1	CSATLRGYEQFF	TGCAGTGCTACCCTCCGGGGGTATGAGCAGTTCTTC
-	TRBV7-2	TRBD2	TRBJ2-7	CASSLAWRGDYNEQYF	TGTGCCAGCAGCTTAGCGTGGCGGGGGGATTACAATGAGCAGTACTTC
-	TRBV5-1	TRBD1	TRBJ2-4	CASSLLARGRPIQYF	TGCGCCAGCAGCTTGTTGGCCAGGGGGCGGCCCATTCAGTACTTC
few	TRBV6-1	TRBD1	TRBJ2-7	CASSKLQGAYEQYF	TGTGCCAGCAGTAAACTACAGGGGGCCTACGAGCAGTACTTC
-	TRBV30	-	TRBJ1-5	CAWSVQAGAGSQPQHF	TGTGCCTGGAGTGTACAAGCAGGGGCTGGGAGTCAGCCCCAGCATTTT
few	TRBV20-1	-	TRBJ2-1	CSLTSPFSYNEQFF	TGCAGTTTGACAAGTCCTTTTTCCTACAATGAGCAGTTCTTC
-	TRBV20-1	TRBD2	TRBJ2-1	CSAQLAGGRHLVQFF	TGCAGTGCCCAGCTAGCGGGGGGACGACATTTGGTGCAGTTCTTC
-	TRBV7-2	TRBD2	TRBJ2-3	CASSSSGPSTDTQYF	TGTGCCAGCAGCTCTAGCGGGCCTAGCACAGATACGCAGTATTTT
few	TRBV5-1	TRBD2	TRBJ2-1	CASSLEVAGGSNEQFF	TGCGCCAGCAGCTTGGAGGTAGCGGGGGGAAGTAATGAGCAGTTCTTC
-	TRBV20-1	-	TRBJ2-7	CSARRQRQADEQYF	TGCAGTGCTAGACGACAGAGACAGGCGGACGAGCAGTACTTC
few	TRBV20-1	-	TRBJ2-7	CSGRPYEQYF	TGCAGTGGAAGACCGTACGAGCAGTACTTC
few	TRBV3-1	TRBD1	TRBJ2-5	CASSRVITGVETQYF	TGTGCCAGCAGCCGAGTTATCACAGGGGTAGAGACCCAGTACTTC
-	TRBV18	TRBD2	TRBJ2-3	CASSPGTSVPDTQYF	TGTGCCAGCTCACCTGGGACTAGCGTCCCAGATACGCAGTATTTT
-	TRBV5-4	-	TRBJ2-4	CASSLMASATKNIQYF	TGTGCCAGCAGCTTGATGGCTAGCGCCACCAAAAACATTCAGTACTTC
-	TRBV6-2/TRBV6-3	-	TRBJ2-4	CASSYKGLSLAKNIQYF	TGTGCCAGCAGTTACAAGGGACTTAGTCTAGCCAAAAACATTCAGTACTTC
-	TRBV20-1	-	TRBJ2-1	CSARDNSSARYNEQFF	TGCAGTGCTAGAGATAATTCTAGCGCCAGATACAATGAGCAGTTCTTC
many	TRBV10-3	TRBD2	TRBJ2-1	CAIAGTSGNEQFF	TGTGCCATAGCCGGGACTAGCGGGAATGAGCAGTTCTTC